Following are 14 T cell receptor beta chains from one sample sequenced in a study of T cells in Graves' hyperthyroidism and ophthalmopathy (dated by TCRdb to between 2017 and 2020). Preparation of the library involved multiplex PCR. The sample was run on an Illumina HiSeq 2000. TCR beta CDR3 regions were amplified from RNA transcripts. The TCR CDR3 was subjected to a first round of RT-PCR using the HTBI primer set and the Qiagen OneStep RT-PCR kit. Using fastp at Q25 and MiXCR, TCRdb reprocessed the public reads and kept productive beta chains. Here each entry gathers all rows of one CDR3 protein and keeps the most common genes and DNA. The sample contains 340,000 or so distinct CDR3 sequences, roughly 23% of them found a single time. Jointly, the top ten make up about 50% of the sample. The sample comprised blood. All receptors derive from a woman between 50 and 59 years old with Graves' hyperthyroidism.

Only a few counts were recorded for this clonotype. This could be a read error, since a much larger clone is one nucleotide away. The chain recombines TRBV20-1 with TRBJ2-1, with 7 positions matching TRBD2. Germline-derived CDR1 and CDR2 are DFQATT and SNEGSKA (reference sequence). CDR3 length equals 15 residues. CDR3: CSAGARLAANNEPFF. The CDR3, as DNA: TGCAGTGCTGGGGCGAGGCTAGCGGCCAACAATGAGCCGTTCTTC.

This clonotype was detected ten times or more. The V gene is TRBV5-1, the J gene TRBJ1-2, with a possible D match to TRBD1 (6 bases). Germline loops: CDR1 SGHRS, CDR2 YFSETQ. This CDR3 is 14 amino acids long. The V end was cut by 1 base, the J end by 4 bases, with 11 bases between. The CDR3 reads CASSLSGQTYGYTF. The CDR3 region has the DNA TGCGCCAGCAGCTTGTCTGGACAGACCTATGGCTACACCTTC.

This clonotype was observed a few times. This sequence may be a read error, since a much larger clone differs from it by one base. The chain has TRBV30 and TRBJ1-1; 8 positions agree with TRBD1. Trimming cost V 5 bases and J 0 bases; bases outside gene matches: 2. Germline V gene data show CDR1 as GTSNPN and CDR2 as SVGIG (reference sequence). The CDR3 consists of 13 residues. The CDR3 bases are TGTGCCTGGGTCAGGGGGCTGAACACTGAAGCTTTCTTT. This sequence encodes CAWVRGLNTEAFF. The full variable domain, rest sourced from reference TRBV30 and TRBJ1-1, is SQTIHQWPATLVQPVGSPLSLECTVEGTSNPNLYWYRQAAGRGLQLLFYSVGIGQISSEVPQNLSASRPQDRQFILSSKKLLLSDSGFYLCAWVRGLNTEAFFGQGTRLTVV.

This clonotype was seen at least ten times. The chain joins TRBV12-3 or TRBV12-4 to TRBJ1-1, with 8 nucleotides matching TRBD1. V lost 7 bases and J lost 1; bases outside the gene matches: 11. CDR3 length: 16 amino acids. In nucleotides, the CDR3 is TGTGCCAGCACCTGGGGACAGGACATGAGGAACACTGAAGCTTTCTTT. It translates to CASTWGQDMRNTEAFF.

This chain joins TRBV27 and TRBJ2-4; D remains ambiguous. The ends were cut back, 0 bases at V and 9 bases at J, with 12 bases in the middle. The CDR3 extends over 14 amino acids. Germline V gene lookup returns CDR1 MNHEY and CDR2 SMNVEV (reference sequence). The CDR3: CASSLSTTAGIQYF. The CDR3 DNA sequence: TGTGCCAGCAGTTTATCGACCACGGCAGGCATTCAGTACTTC.

This clonotype qualifies as medium-sized. V is TRBV12-3 or TRBV12-4 and J is TRBJ2-1; D may correspond to TRBD1 or TRBD2 (5 bases each). The CDR3 consists of 14 residues. V lost 6 bases and J 0 bases, leaving 9 bases between the germline ends. The DNA for the CDR3 is TGTGCCAGCAGGGGGGATCTCTCCTACAATGAGCAGTTCTTC. Translation: CASRGDLSYNEQFF.

The rearrangement uses TRBV28 and TRBJ1-3; tentative D call: TRBD1 (5 bases). With 5 bases removed from V and 0 bases from J, the gap between germline ends came to 14 bases. The CDR3 extends over 16 amino acids. The germline V gene encodes CDR1 MDHEN and CDR2 SYDVKM. The CDR3 bases are TGTGCCAGCAGTGCTGCGACAGTTAACTCTGGAAACACCATATATTTT. Translated, it gives CASSAATVNSGNTIYF.

This clonotype was detected ten times or more. V gene TRBV27 combines with J gene TRBJ2-1; TRBD2 aligns across 10 bases. The V segment lost 3 bases and the J segment 4 bases; nucleotides outside the gene matches: 6. From germline, CDR1 is MNHEY and CDR2 SMNVEV (reference sequence). The CDR3 is 16 residues long. CDR3 protein: CASSFSTSGPYNEQFF. CDR3 in DNA: TGTGCCAGCAGTTTTTCGACTAGCGGGCCTTACAATGAGCAGTTCTTC.

This clonotype has at least ten counts. The rearrangement joins TRBV3-1 to TRBJ1-1; unclear D gene. The V gene lost 0 bases and the J gene lost 11 bases, with 19 bases spanning the gap. Germline values: CDR1 LGHDT, CDR2 YNNKEL (reference sequence). The CDR3 extends over 15 amino acids. The CDR3 DNA reads as TGTGCCAGCAGCCAAGATCGGAGTCTAGGGTTGGGGGCTTTCTTT. Its protein is CASSQDRSLGLGAFF.

This clonotype was seen ten or more times. This rearrangement joins TRBV20-1 to TRBJ2-3; the D is unclear. This CDR3 is 11 amino acids long. The germline V gene has CDR1 DFQATT and CDR2 SNEGSKA (reference sequence). V lost 6 bases, J lost 6 bases, and 10 bases lay in between. CDR3 in amino acids: CSAPWFDTQYF. The CDR3 DNA reads TGCAGTGCCCCCTGGTTCGATACGCAGTATTTT.

This clonotype came up many times. The rearrangement uses TRBV11-2 and TRBJ1-1, with D unclear. The CDR3 runs 14 residues. The germline V gene has CDR1 SGHAT and CDR2 FQNNGV. Trimming left V 2 bases short and J 0 bases short, with 7 bases between. The CDR3 nucleotides read TGTGCCAGCAGCTTAACAAACATGAACACTGAAGCTTTCTTT. Translated: CASSLTNMNTEAFF.

This clonotype was detected a few times. This chain's CDR3 is CASSFRGQGDTQYF. CDR3 bases: TGTGCCAGCAGCTTCAGGGGGCAGGGAGATACGCAGTATTTT. The chain links TRBV7-2 to TRBJ2-3; 8 nucleotides line up with TRBD1. This CDR3 is built from 14 residues. J gave up 5 bases and V 3 bases, and 4 bases lay outside the gene matches. CDR1 and CDR2 (germline): SGHTA, FQGNSA. The complete variable domain, with remaining parts taken from reference TRBV7-2 and TRBJ2-3, reads GAGVSQSPSNKVTEKGKDVELRCDPISGHTALYWYRQSLGQGLEFLIYFQGNSAPDKSGLPSDRFSAERTGGSVSTLTIQRTQQEDSAVYLCASSFRGQGDTQYFGPGTRLTVL.

The CDR3 nucleotides are TGCAGCGACTCTAGCGGGGGCCCCTACAATGAGCAGTTCTTC. Encoded protein: CSDSSGGPYNEQFF. This chain connects TRBV29-1 to TRBJ2-1; 10 bases align to TRBD2. After removal of 7 bases from V and 2 bases from J, the junction contained 5 bases not matched to a gene. Germline lookup yields CDR1 SQVTM and CDR2 ANQGSEA. This CDR3 spans 14 amino acids.

This chain uses TRBV19 with TRBJ2-1; 7 bases line up with TRBD2. This CDR3 spans 14 amino acids. The V and J ends lost 3 bases and 6 bases, in that order; junction bases with no gene match: 5. Per germline, CDR1 LNHDA and CDR2 SQIVND (reference sequence). Here the CDR3 reads CASSIRLAANEQFF. DNA for the CDR3: TGTGCCAGTAGTATTCGGCTAGCGGCCAATGAGCAGTTCTTC.